This T cell receptor (beta chain) was identified in a study of CD8+ T cells in alopecia areata. V lost 4 bases, J lost 1 base, and 7 bases lay in between. Germline CDR1 is SNHLY and CDR2 is FYNNEI. The CDR3 covers 13 residues. Following RNA extraction, reverse transcription yielded cDNA that acted as the sequencing template. Sequencing was performed with immunoSEQ multiplex PCR; in TCRdb, only in-frame clones are kept and a portion is missing. The sample lists some 150,000 clones; more than 45% were seen once. The chain combines TRBV2 with TRBJ1-1; D not certain. The specimen was CD8+ T cells sorted from blood, collected at week 0. The sequence was collected from a human donor with alopecia areata. In DNA form, the CDR3 reads TGTGCCAGCAGTGCCATGGAGAACACTGAAGCTTTCTTT. Translation gives CASSAMENTEAFF.